This record covers a single T cell receptor beta chain. The sample belongs to a study of blood T cell repertoires in COVID-19. The V gene's germline CDR1 is SGHTA and CDR2 FQGNSA. The CDR3 spans 13 residues. V lost 4 bases and J lost 4, with 10 bases in between. Produced via immunoSEQ multiplex PCR; TCRdb's table is partial and in-frame only. The sample carries about 64,000 clones, approximately 86% recorded once. This chain connects TRBV7-2 to TRBJ2-5; no reliable D call. Sample: peripheral blood. This clonotype originated in a man in his forties or fifties with acute or convalescent COVID-19. The CDR3 loop is CASSSGSGETQYF. The CDR3 DNA reads TGTGCCAGCAGCTCGGGTTCGGGAGAGACCCAGTACTTC.